The sequence of this TCR beta chain was determined in a study of cytomegalovirus exposure and HLA in healthy donors. Study overall: Per a later analysis, the 666 first-cohort and 110 or so validation repertoires shared one platform. Findings and caveats of the study: The classifier was said to identify cytomegalovirus status with high specificity and sensitivity. Confirmation was obtained in vitro that a few CMV-associated chains are specific for CMV antigens. Many donors carried some public TCRs, although rarity characterized most TCR sequences.

Using immunoSEQ multiplex PCR, the repertoire was profiled, and TCRdb retains in-frame clones only, with some absent. The data contain approximately 60,000 clones, more than 85% of them singletons. With 0 bases removed from V and 0 bases from J, the gap between germline ends came to 10 bases. This CDR3 has 16 residues. This clone showed up just a few times. Its antigen is still unknown. The chain is built from TRBV5-3 and TRBJ2-1; D perhaps matches TRBD1 (5 bases). TRBV5-3 is classed as an ORF, of uncertain function. This TCR derives from a woman in her late teens or twenties in good health and CMV-seropositive. The specimen sequenced was PBMCs. DNA of the CDR3: TGTGCCAGAAGCTTGGAGGGGCCGAGCTCCTACAATGAGCAGTTCTTC. Translation: CARSLEGPSSYNEQFF.